This T cell receptor (beta chain) was documented in a study of cytomegalovirus exposure and HLA in healthy donors. Across the whole study: HLA-typed donors contributed around 85 million unique TCRs, which were held in an early data release.

Study outcomes and limitations: The classifier, whose performance was assessed in both the original and validation cohorts, reportedly diagnosed cytomegalovirus status with high specificity and sensitivity.

A word on this clone: Its antigen is unidentified.

The PCR employed 60 Vbeta primers together with 13 Jbeta primers. Measured with immunoSEQ multiplex PCR; TCRdb has only the in-frame clones, and not every one. The sample gives roughly 120,000 clones, around 73% of which show up once; around 7.7% is in the top ten. The sample consisted of PBMCs. This clonotype was obtained from a man aged 40-55 years in good health and CMV-seronegative.

The CDR3 loop is CASSPYNRYSYEQYF. Here the CDR3 DNA reads TGTGCCAGCAGCCCCTATAACCGGTACTCCTACGAGCAGTACTTC. The chain couples TRBV27 to TRBJ2-7; no definite D call. The germline V gene encodes CDR1 MNHEY and CDR2 SMNVEV (reference sequence). This CDR3 is 15 amino acids long. V gave up 6 bases and J gave up 0 bases, with 15 bases separating them.